This T cell receptor (beta chain) stems from a study of T cell changes during pregnancy in multiple sclerosis. CDR3 size: 14 residues. Germline V CDR1 and CDR2: SNHLY, FYNNEI. V dropped 5 bases and J dropped 6; count of bases not matched to a gene: 7. Repertoires were generated with immunoSEQ multiplex PCR, while TCRdb's copy carries only in-frame clones and drops some. The profile shows around 57,000 clones, roughly 93% of them singletons. The sequence came from a female donor with multiple sclerosis, enrolled in a pregnancy study. The specimen comprised peripheral blood, sampled in the second trimester of pregnancy. The gene calls are TRBV2 and TRBJ1-2; the match to TRBD1 covers 9 bases. In nucleotides, the CDR3 is TGTGCCAGCAGTCGACCCGGGACAGGGCATGGCTACACCTTC. Protein: CASSRPGTGHGYTF.